These T cell receptor beta chains were read from a single sample in a study of cytomegalovirus exposure and HLA in healthy donors. Sequencing used immunoSEQ multiplex PCR; TCRdb keeps in-frame clones, though not all of them. The table includes under 250,000 clones, 78% detected once. The specimen was PBMCs. The source is a male donor in good health and CMV-seronegative. CDR3s include the opening cysteine and the closing phenylalanine or tryptophan. A D gene is named only where the DNA matches it firmly. Only some rows state a clone size, as once, few, many or a class for expanded clones.

v_gene	abundance	d_gene	j_gene	CDR3aa	CDR3nt
TRBV7-2	NA	NA	TRBJ2-1	CASSLRTAFFNEQFF	TGTGCCAGCAGCTTACGGACTGCTTTCTTCAATGAGCAGTTCTTC
TRBV7-9	NA	TRBD2	TRBJ2-1	CASSSDFLAGGLTEQFF	TGTGCCAGCAGTTCCGACTTTCTAGCGGGAGGGTTAACTGAGCAGTTCTTC
TRBV6-1	few	NA	TRBJ1-2	CASSTEQGYGYTF	TGTGCCAGCAGTACAGAGCAAGGCTATGGCTACACCTTC
TRBV4-1	NA	NA	TRBJ2-2	CASSPTNTGELFF	TGCGCCAGCAGCCCAACGAACACCGGGGAGCTGTTTTTT
TRBV28	NA	NA	TRBJ2-7	CASSFPGQLYEQYF	TGTGCCAGCAGTTTCCCCGGACAGCTATACGAGCAGTACTTC
TRBV19	few	TRBD1	TRBJ2-1	CASSIQGASNEQFF	TGTGCCAGTAGTATACAGGGGGCAAGCAATGAGCAGTTCTTC
TRBV27	NA	NA	TRBJ2-6	CASSLRGFRVSGANVLTF	TGTGCCAGCAGTTTAAGGGGGTTCAGGGTCTCTGGGGCCAACGTCCTGACTTTC
TRBV15	NA	TRBD1	TRBJ2-4	CATSRDDRGYEGAKNIQYF	TGTGCCACCAGCAGAGATGACAGGGGATATGAGGGGGCCAAAAACATTCAGTACTTC
TRBV7-9	NA	NA	TRBJ2-7	CASSLVHLQSSYEQYF	TGTGCCAGCAGCTTAGTGCACCTACAGAGCTCCTACGAGCAGTACTTC
TRBV30	NA	TRBD1	TRBJ2-1	CAWMGQGKNEQFF	TGTGCCTGGATGGGACAGGGGAAAAATGAGCAGTTCTTC
TRBV5-6	NA	NA	TRBJ2-7	CASSSYREKKFQQYF	TGTGCCAGCAGTTCCTACAGGGAAAAAAAATTTCAGCAGTACTTC
TRBV6-5	NA	NA	TRBJ2-5	CASSYSGAGETQYF	TGTGCCAGCAGTTATTCTGGCGCGGGAGAGACCCAGTACTTC
TRBV29-1	NA	NA	TRBJ2-3	CSVGLSPDTQYF	TGCAGCGTCGGACTGAGTCCAGATACGCAGTATTTT
TRBV4-1	NA	NA	TRBJ2-3	CASSQDLPKITDTQYF	TGCGCCAGCAGCCAAGATCTACCCAAGATCACAGATACGCAGTATTTT
TRBV10-1	NA	TRBD1	TRBJ2-3	CASRPGQGNVKLYF	TGCGCCAGCAGACCGGGACAGGGAAACGTGAAGCTGTATTTT
TRBV28	NA	TRBD1	TRBJ1-2	CASSLYDRDNYGYTF	TGTGCCAGCAGTTTATACGACAGGGATAACTATGGCTACACCTTC
TRBV19	once	NA	TRBJ2-7	CASSLGTLSYEQYF	TGTGCCAGTAGTCTGGGGACTCTAAGCTACGAGCAGTACTTC
TRBV9	few	NA	TRBJ1-5	CASSVGRENQPQHF	TGTGCCAGCAGCGTAGGACGGGAGAATCAGCCCCAGCATTTT
TRBV11-2	NA	NA	TRBJ1-3	CASSLAGSGNTIYF	TGTGCCAGCAGCTTAGCGGGATCTGGAAACACCATATATTTT
TRBV5-6	NA	NA	TRBJ2-7	CASSSVGVLSYYEQYF	TGTGCCAGCAGCTCCGTAGGGGTCCTCTCTTACTACGAGCAGTACTTC
TRBV6-1	NA	NA	TRBJ1-5	CASSETGGSGQPQHF	TGTGCCAGCAGTGAAACGGGGGGATCAGGTCAGCCCCAGCATTTT
TRBV9	NA	NA	TRBJ2-7	CASSVDTFYEQYF	TGTGCCAGCAGCGTAGACACCTTTTACGAGCAGTACTTC
TRBV9	NA	TRBD2	TRBJ2-2	CASSVREGVTGELFF	TGTGCCAGCAGCGTCCGGGAGGGTGTAACCGGGGAGCTGTTTTTT
TRBV6-5	once	NA	TRBJ2-1	CASSSMPPQVDEQFF	TGTGCCAGCAGTTCGATGCCCCCACAAGTGGATGAGCAGTTCTTC
TRBV25-1	NA	TRBD1	TRBJ1-4	CASSDPGQGVWEKLFF	TGTGCCAGCAGTGACCCCGGACAGGGGGTTTGGGAAAAACTGTTTTTT
TRBV5-6	NA	TRBD2	TRBJ2-5	CASSLLTSAPSSQYF	TGTGCCAGCAGCCTACTGACTAGCGCGCCCAGTAGTCAGTACTTC
TRBV6-5	NA	TRBD2	TRBJ2-7	CASSYPSGEGRYEQYF	TGTGCCAGCAGTTACCCGTCGGGGGAGGGCCGGTACGAGCAGTACTTC
TRBV7-9	NA	NA	TRBJ2-3	CASSLGTGSTDTQYF	TGTGCCAGCAGCTTAGGCACAGGGAGCACAGATACGCAGTATTTT
TRBV7-2	NA	NA	TRBJ2-2	CASSLFRSGELFF	TGTGCCAGCAGCTTATTTCGGTCCGGGGAGCTGTTTTTT
TRBV7-3	NA	NA	TRBJ1-1	CASTPELQLNTEAFF	TGTGCCAGCACCCCGGAATTACAGTTGAACACTGAAGCTTTCTTT
TRBV7-2	NA	NA	TRBJ2-3	CASSLALLVDGTQYF	TGTGCCAGCAGCTTAGCCCTACTCGTCGATGGTACGCAGTATTTT
TRBV5-4	NA	NA	TRBJ2-6	CASSLALWTRGFSGANVLTF	TGTGCCAGCAGCTTGGCGCTGTGGACAAGGGGGTTTTCTGGGGCCAACGTCCTGACTTTC
TRBV28	NA	NA	TRBJ1-2	CASIHRDNILTGYTF	TGTGCCAGCATCCATCGGGACAATATACTGACTGGCTACACCTTC
TRBV19	NA	TRBD2	TRBJ2-7	CASTGLAGKGVYEQYF	TGTGCCAGCACGGGACTAGCGGGAAAGGGGGTTTACGAGCAGTACTTC
TRBV7-2	NA	NA	TRBJ2-3	CASSFRARGSTDTQYF	TGTGCCAGCAGCTTCCGAGCACGCGGGAGCACAGATACGCAGTATTTT
TRBV19	NA	NA	TRBJ2-7	CATGLGVSYEQYF	TGTGCCACGGGTTTAGGGGTAAGCTACGAGCAGTACTTC
TRBV9	NA	TRBD2	TRBJ2-5	CASSKTSGRAQETQYF	TGTGCCAGCAGCAAGACTAGCGGGAGGGCCCAAGAGACCCAGTACTTC
TRBV29-1	NA	TRBD1	TRBJ2-7	CSGATGGNEQYF	TGCAGCGGGGCGACAGGGGGCAACGAGCAGTACTTC
TRBV30	NA	TRBD2	TRBJ2-1	CAWSVRAGGITYNEQFF	TGTGCCTGGAGTGTACGGGCGGGAGGGATCACCTACAATGAGCAGTTCTTC
TRBV4-1	NA	TRBD1	TRBJ2-7	CASSQLPGQGHPYEQYF	TGCGCCAGCAGCCAACTACCGGGACAGGGGCACCCCTACGAGCAGTACTTC
TRBV4-1	NA	NA	TRBJ1-1	CASSQDGRGNTEAFF	TGCGCCAGCAGCCAAGATGGGCGGGGGAACACTGAAGCTTTCTTT
TRBV2	NA	NA	TRBJ2-2	CASSGVGSSTGELFF	TGTGCCAGCAGCGGGGTGGGTTCGAGCACCGGGGAGCTGTTTTTT
TRBV30	NA	NA	TRBJ2-1	CAWRSQSEQFF	TGTGCCTGGAGGTCACAGAGTGAGCAGTTCTTC
TRBV7-3	NA	TRBD2	TRBJ2-5	CASSLKGGRETQYF	TGTGCCAGCAGCTTAAAGGGCGGGAGGGAGACCCAGTACTTC
TRBV27	once	TRBD1	TRBJ2-7	CASSKGQVLYEQYF	TGTGCCAGCAGTAAGGGACAGGTCCTTTACGAGCAGTACTTC
TRBV15	NA	TRBD1	TRBJ2-7	CATSKPYSGTGDYEQYF	TGTGCCACCAGCAAACCCTACTCCGGGACAGGGGACTACGAGCAGTACTTC
TRBV4-2	NA	TRBD2	TRBJ2-3	CASSQDKSSGRASVYF	TGTGCCAGCAGCCAAGATAAATCTAGCGGGAGGGCGTCTGTGTATTTT
TRBV9	few	TRBD2	TRBJ2-1	CASSVVSLAGGRNEQFF	TGTGCCAGCAGCGTAGTATCACTAGCGGGAGGAAGGAATGAGCAGTTCTTC
TRBV7-9	NA	TRBD2	TRBJ2-2	CASSLGPGGRSTGELFF	TGTGCCAGCAGCTTAGGTCCGGGAGGAAGGAGCACCGGGGAGCTGTTTTTT
TRBV2	NA	NA	TRBJ1-5	CASSGQPTDNQPQHF	TGTGCCAGCAGTGGCCAACCGACAGATAATCAGCCCCAGCATTTT
TRBV7-6	few	NA	TRBJ2-3	CASSRIGVSAQYF	TGTGCCAGCAGTAGGATAGGGGTTTCGGCGCAGTATTTT
TRBV11-2	NA	NA	TRBJ1-1	CASSKYSGVNTEAFF	TGTGCCAGCAGCAAATACTCGGGAGTGAACACTGAAGCTTTCTTT
TRBV6-5	NA	NA	TRBJ1-1	CAIQKSAGTEAFF	TGTGCCATCCAGAAGTCTGCGGGGACTGAAGCTTTCTTT
TRBV28	NA	NA	TRBJ1-6	CASRSSGDNSPLHF	TGTGCCAGCAGATCCTCAGGGGATAATTCACCCCTCCACTTT
TRBV5-1	NA	TRBD1	TRBJ2-1	CASSLIALTGDEQFF	TGCGCCAGCAGCCTTATTGCCCTAACAGGGGATGAGCAGTTCTTC
TRBV5-1	NA	NA	TRBJ1-1	CASSPRGSTEAFF	TGCGCCAGCAGCCCCAGGGGTAGCACTGAAGCTTTCTTT
TRBV5-6	NA	NA	TRBJ2-2	CAGSLAGAGELFF	TGTGCCGGCAGCTTGGCCGGGGCCGGGGAGCTGTTTTTT
TRBV4-1	NA	TRBD1	TRBJ2-7	CASSPGTGDYEQYF	TGCGCCAGCAGCCCCGGGACAGGAGATTACGAGCAGTACTTC
TRBV7-2	NA	NA	TRBJ2-1	CASSFQTYNEQFF	TGTGCCAGCAGCTTTCAAACCTACAATGAGCAGTTCTTC
TRBV6-5	NA	TRBD2	TRBJ2-3	CASSQSGRDTDTQYF	TGTGCCAGCAGTCAAAGCGGGAGGGACACAGATACGCAGTATTTT